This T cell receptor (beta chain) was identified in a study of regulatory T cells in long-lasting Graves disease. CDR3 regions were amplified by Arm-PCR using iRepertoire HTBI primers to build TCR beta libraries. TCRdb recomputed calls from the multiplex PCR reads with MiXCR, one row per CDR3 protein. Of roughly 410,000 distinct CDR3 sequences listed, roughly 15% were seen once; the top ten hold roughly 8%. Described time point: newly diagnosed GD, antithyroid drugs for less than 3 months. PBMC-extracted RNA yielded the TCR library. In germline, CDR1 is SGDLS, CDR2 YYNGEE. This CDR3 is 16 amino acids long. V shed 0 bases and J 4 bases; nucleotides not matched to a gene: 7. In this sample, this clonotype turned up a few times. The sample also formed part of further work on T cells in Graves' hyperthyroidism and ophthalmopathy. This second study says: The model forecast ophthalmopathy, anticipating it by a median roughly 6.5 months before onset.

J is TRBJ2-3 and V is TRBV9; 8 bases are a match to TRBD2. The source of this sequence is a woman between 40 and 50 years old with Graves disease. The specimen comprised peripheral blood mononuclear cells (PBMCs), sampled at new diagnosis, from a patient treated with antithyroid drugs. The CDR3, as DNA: TGTGCCAGCAGCGTAGATCCCCGGGAGGGCCCAGATACGCAGTATTTT. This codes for CASSVDPREGPDTQYF.